Listed here are 30 T cell receptor beta chains from one sample, sequenced in a study of blood T cells in healthy people across ages. Next came a second PCR, run for roughly 7 to 12 cycles, which used a sample-barcoded 5' primer along with a J-beta primer mix. TCRdb fed the 5' RACE reads into MiXCR, producing one record per CDR3 protein. The sample includes about 620,000 distinct CDR3 sequences, over 40% of them seen just once. The sequenced sample consisted of blood. All receptors derive from a woman older than 75 in good health.

J is TRBJ2-7 and V is TRBV12-3 or TRBV12-4; 11 bases agree with TRBD1. The end of the DNA fits TRBJ2-5 better, so the J call may be wrong. CDR3 length: 14 residues. The CDR3 DNA reads as TGTGCCAGCAGCGGACAGGGGGCAGGAGGGACCCAGTACTTC. This codes for CASSGQGAGGTQYF.

There are many counts of this clonotype. This chain joins TRBV2 and TRBJ1-5, with a possible D match to TRBD1 (5 bases). Trimming shortened V by 1 base and J by 4 bases, and 8 bases separated the two germline ends. The CDR3 loop spans 14 amino acids. Per the germline V gene, CDR1 is SNHLY and CDR2 is FYNNEI. CDR3 in amino acids: CASSEESGNQPQHF. As DNA, the CDR3 is TGTGCCAGCAGTGAAGAGTCAGGGAATCAGCCCCAGCATTTT.

V usage is TRBV15 and J usage is TRBJ2-1; D unclear. This CDR3 comprises 15 residues. Trimming took off 0 bases at V and 13 bases at J, with 19 bases between the two ends. The V gene's germline CDR1 is LNHNV and CDR2 YYDKDF (reference sequence). DNA of the CDR3: TGTGCCACCAGCAGAGAGAGGATCCCAAAAGAGACCCAGTTCTTC. Its protein product is CATSRERIPKETQFF.

The chain couples TRBV7-2 to TRBJ1-5, with TRBD1 matching 7 bases. The CDR3 is made up of 17 amino acids. Per the germline V gene, CDR1 is SGHTA and CDR2 is FQGNSA. Trimming took 1 base from V and 0 from J; bases not matched to a gene: 6. This CDR3 is CASSLGWGTVSNQPQHF. CDR3 DNA: TGTGCCAGCAGCTTAGGGTGGGGGACAGTTAGCAATCAGCCCCAGCATTTT.

This clonotype was detected many times. The V call is TRBV29-1, the J call TRBJ2-7; D gene unclear. V shed 6 bases and J shed 1 base, with 10 bases lying between them. The germline CDR1 and CDR2 sequences are SQVTM and ANQGSEA. The CDR3 loop spans 12 amino acids. The CDR3 loop reads CSVNQVSYEQYF. As DNA, the CDR3 is TGCAGCGTAAACCAGGTTTCCTACGAGCAGTACTTC.

The V gene is TRBV12-3 or TRBV12-4, the J gene TRBJ2-1; 8 nucleotides agree with TRBD2. The V gene end was trimmed by 10 bases and the J gene end by 4 bases; junction bases not matched to a gene: 6. The CDR3 is 13 residues long. CDR3 nucleotides: TGTGCCACCGTCGGGGGGGGGTACAATGAGCAGTTCTTC. Its protein product is CATVGGGYNEQFF.

The chain links TRBV12-3 or TRBV12-4 to TRBJ2-5, with a tentative D call TRBD1 (5 bases). V was pared by 6 bases and J by 5 bases, with 16 bases between. This CDR3 comprises 14 residues. This CDR3 reads CASSRQSGLETQYF. The CDR3 DNA reads as TGTGCCAGCAGCAGACAGAGTGGTCTGGAGACCCAGTACTTC.

Points on this clonotype: Being one base from a much bigger clone, this may be a read error. The CDR3 sequence: CSAPPGQVHEQFF. The DNA for the CDR3 is TGCAGTGCTCCTCCGGGACAGGTCCACGAGCAGTTCTTC. The chain combines TRBV20-1 with TRBJ2-1; TRBD1 matches 8 bases. Germline CDR1 and CDR2: DFQATT and SNEGSKA (reference sequence). Losses at the gene ends were 5 bases for V and 10 bases for J; bases not matched to a gene: 10. The CDR3 runs to 13 residues.

This clonotype was detected once. This sequence joins TRBV10-3 and TRBJ1-2; the D is unclear. The V end lost 6 bases, the J end lost 8 bases, and 19 bases lay between the germline ends. The CDR3 sequence is 14 residues long. The V gene's germline CDR1 is ENHRY and CDR2 SYGVKD. The CDR3 DNA reads TGTGCCATCAGCGCGGACCCTGACTCAGAGGGCTACACCTTC. It yields the protein CAISADPDSEGYTF.

The chain has TRBV2 and TRBJ2-1; D gene ambiguous. Deletions cut 4 bases from V and 9 bases from J, with 10 bases between. Germline-derived CDR1 and CDR2 are SNHLY and FYNNEI. This CDR3 contains 12 residues. The CDR3 sequence: CASSGAASEQFF. The CDR3 DNA reads as TGTGCCAGCAGTGGGGCAGCGTCTGAGCAGTTCTTC. Full variable domain (rest looked up from reference TRBV2 and TRBJ2-1): EPEVTQTPSHQVTQMGQEVILRCVPISNHLYFYWYRQILGQKVEFLVSFYNNEISEKSEIFDDQFSVERPDGSNFTLKIRSTKLEDSAMYFCASSGAASEQFFGPGTRLTVL.

V and J are TRBV18 and TRBJ2-2; weak D call: TRBD2 (5 bases). V lost 5 bases to trimming and J lost 6 bases, with 10 bases between them. The germline V gene has CDR1 KGHSH and CDR2 LQKENI. The CDR3 has 13 residues. CDR3 DNA sequence: TGTGCCAGCTCAACCACGAGGGCCGGGGAGCTGTTTTTT. It translates to CASSTTRAGELFF.

The rearrangement joins TRBV7-2 to TRBJ1-1; no clear D. Germline CDR1 SGHTA, CDR2 FQGNSA. Trimming cost V 5 bases and J 6 bases, with 16 bases left between them. CDR3 length: 14 amino acids. This chain's CDR3 is CASSPQVGEAEAFF. CDR3 bases: TGTGCCAGCAGCCCCCAGGTAGGAGAGGCTGAAGCTTTCTTT.

In regard to this clonotype: A much bigger clone sits one base away, suggesting this may be a read error. This chain uses TRBV20-1 with TRBJ2-1, with D possibly being TRBD2 (6 bases). Trimming took 4 bases from V and 5 from J, leaving 12 bases between them. The length of the CDR3 is 13 residues. Germline loops: CDR1 DFQATT, CDR2 SNEGSKA (reference sequence). The CDR3 bases are TGCAGTGCTAATTACGGGGGAGACAATGAGCAGTTCTTC. The encoded protein is CSANYGGDNEQFF.

The V and J genes are TRBV20-1 and TRBJ1-2; D not certain. V lost 1 base and J lost 8, with 11 bases in between. This CDR3 is 12 amino acids long. Germline V gene data show CDR1 as DFQATT and CDR2 as SNEGSKA (reference sequence). DNA of the CDR3: TGCAGTGCTAGAGGCGGCAATTGGGGCTACACCTTC. Translation gives CSARGGNWGYTF.

This clonotype was detected only once. The V call is TRBV20-1, the J call TRBJ2-4, with TRBD1 identical over 7 bases. The last part of the DNA fits TRBJ2-5 better; the J call may be wrong. The CDR3 extends over 13 amino acids. In germline, CDR1 is DFQATT, CDR2 SNEGSKA (reference sequence). The CDR3 loop is CSARNRGWETQYF. The CDR3 bases are TGCAGTGCTAGGAACAGGGGATGGGAGACCCAGTACTTC.

A few counts support this clonotype. V and J are TRBV25-1 and TRBJ1-6, with D perhaps matching TRBD1 (6 bases). Deletions cut 2 bases from V and 9 bases from J, with 14 bases between. The germline CDR1 and CDR2 sequences are MGHDK and SYGVNS. The CDR3 has 15 amino acids. CDR3 residues: CASSERRGGSSPLHF. The CDR3 nucleotides are TGTGCCAGCAGTGAAAGGAGGGGGGGTAGTTCACCCCTCCACTTT. The variable domain in full, with the rest retrieved from reference TRBV25-1 and TRBJ1-6, is EADIYQTPRYLVIGTGKKITLECSQTMGHDKMYWYQQDPGMELHLIHYSYGVNSTEKGDLSSESTVSRIRTEHFPLTLESARPSHTSQYLCASSERRGGSSPLHFGNGTRLTVT.

V usage is TRBV9 and J usage is TRBJ2-1; TRBD2 aligns across 7 bases. The CDR3 is 16 amino acids. V lost 0 bases, J lost 7 bases, and 10 bases stayed unmatched. Germline V gives CDR1 SGDLS, CDR2 YYNGEE. The CDR3 DNA reads as TGTGCCAGCAGCGTAGGGGCGAGCGGGGCACAAAATGAGCAGTTCTTC. This translates into CASSVGASGAQNEQFF.

The chain is built from TRBV5-1 and TRBJ2-4; a weak D match, TRBD2 (7 bases). Trimming shortened V by 3 bases and J by 3 bases, and 19 bases separated the two germline ends. CDR1 is SGHRS and CDR2 is YFSETQ in the germline V gene. The CDR3 is 17 residues long. The CDR3 bases are TGCGCCAGCAGCTCCGTGGGGGGGGCACTTATCAAAAACATTCAGTACTTC. The encoded protein is CASSSVGGALIKNIQYF.

This clonotype was seen repeatedly, ten times or more. For the CDR3, the DNA is TGTGCCAGCAGATTACAGGGGTCTGACACTGAAGCTTTCTTT. Amino acid sequence: CASRLQGSDTEAFF. This chain links TRBV12-3 or TRBV12-4 with TRBJ1-1; 7 nucleotides match TRBD1. Losses at the gene ends were 6 bases for V and 3 bases for J; bases not matched to a gene: 7. The CDR3 is made up of 14 amino acids.

A note on this clonotype: A much more abundant neighbour one base away suggests this may be a read error. This sequence joins TRBV5-1 and TRBJ2-1; D ambiguous. This CDR3 spans 14 amino acids. Trimming pared 4 bases from V and 5 bases from J, leaving 13 bases between. Germline-derived CDR1 and CDR2 are SGHRS and YFSETQ. CDR3 nucleotides: TGCGCCAGCAGCCAAATTCCTGGGGACAATGAGCAGTTCTTC. Amino acids: CASSQIPGDNEQFF.

As to this clonotype: One junction end does not reproduce the germline sequence, and a read error may be involved. The J gene is TRBJ2-3, the V gene TRBV6-5; TRBD2 aligns across 9 bases. Germline CDR1 reads MNHEY; CDR2 reads SVGAGI. The CDR3 covers 20 residues. The CDR3 spells CTSSYYAAWTSVTSTDTQYF. The CDR3 DNA reads as TGTACCAGCAGTTACTATGCGGCTTGGACTAGCGTAACTAGCACAGATACGCAGTATTTT.

This clonotype was observed many times. J is TRBJ2-7 and V is TRBV6-5; D is perhaps TRBD1 (6 bases). From germline, CDR1 is MNHEY and CDR2 SVGAGI. The CDR3 runs to 13 residues. The V end lost 6 bases, the J end lost 3 bases, and 12 bases lay between the germline ends. The CDR3 here is CASRATGNYEQYF. As DNA, the CDR3 is TGTGCCAGCAGAGCAACAGGGAACTACGAGCAGTACTTC.

This clonotype was seen repeatedly, ten times or more. CDR3 bases: TGTGCCATCAGTGGGGGACAGACCTACGAGCAGTACTTC. This codes for CAISGGQTYEQYF. The chain links TRBV10-3 to TRBJ2-7, with TRBD1 matching over 7 bases. The ends lost 4 bases at V and 2 bases at J; junction bases unmatched: 2. CDR1 and CDR2 (germline): ENHRY, SYGVKD. CDR3 length equals 13 residues.

V gene TRBV29-1 combines with J gene TRBJ2-2; 7 positions match TRBD2. V lost 0 bases to trimming and J lost 1 base; unmatched junction nucleotides: 5. The CDR3 covers 16 residues. Germline CDR1 reads SQVTM; CDR2 reads ANQGSEA. The CDR3 region has the DNA TGCAGCGTTGAAGATTTGGTAGCGGGGAACACCGGGGAGCTGTTTTTT. Protein product: CSVEDLVAGNTGELFF.

About this clonotype itself: At one end the junction does not follow the germline gene, possibly because of a read error. This chain joins TRBV29-1 and TRBJ2-1; D uncertain. The CDR3 runs to 11 residues. Germline V gene lookup returns CDR1 SQVTM and CDR2 ANQGSEA. This chain's CDR3 is CGVGSYNEQFF. CDR3 coding DNA: TGCGGCGTCGGGTCCTACAATGAGCAGTTCTTC.

The V gene is TRBV5-1, the J gene TRBJ1-5; D might be TRBD1 (5 bases). This CDR3 comprises 15 residues. Trimming removed 5 bases at V and 7 bases at J, with 19 bases between. Germline values: CDR1 SGHRS, CDR2 YFSETQ. CDR3: CASSSSGTPNQPQHF. The DNA for the CDR3 is TGCGCCAGCAGTTCCTCCGGGACGCCCAACCAGCCCCAGCATTTT. Looking up the rest from reference TRBV5-1 and TRBJ1-5 gives the full variable domain: KAGVTQTPRYLIKTRGQQVTLSCSPISGHRSVSWYQQTPGQGLQFLFEYFSETQRNKGNFPGRFSGRQFSNSRSEMNVSTLELGDSALYLCASSSSGTPNQPQHFGDGTRLSIL.

This clonotype was seen a single time. The genes are TRBV18 and TRBJ2-7; TRBD2 matches at 11 bases. Unmatched junction bases numbered 2, after V lost 2 bases and J lost 5 bases. Germline values: CDR1 KGHSH, CDR2 LQKENI. The CDR3 contains 14 residues. The CDR3 DNA is TGTGCCAGCTCACCAAGTAGCGGGAGGGACGAGCAGTACTTC. Amino acid sequence: CASSPSSGRDEQYF.

In its sample, this clonotype was seen a few times. The rearrangement uses TRBV29-1 and TRBJ2-1, with 13 bases fitting TRBD2. The V and J ends lost 6 bases and 7 bases, in that order; junction bases with no gene match: 6. Germline V gene data show CDR1 as SQVTM and CDR2 as ANQGSEA. The CDR3 spans 14 residues. The CDR3 region has the DNA TGCAGCGTGACGACTAGCGGGGGGTGGAATGAGCAGTTCTTC. Translating gives CSVTTSGGWNEQFF.

This clonotype appeared a few times. The rearrangement uses TRBV2 and TRBJ2-3; 7 nucleotides align to TRBD2. J gave up 4 bases and V 2 bases, and 6 bases lay outside the gene matches. Per the germline V gene, CDR1 is SNHLY and CDR2 is FYNNEI. The CDR3 contains 15 residues. CDR3 nucleotides: TGTGCCAGCAGTGAAAGCGGGACGAACTCAGATACGCAGTATTTT. The encoded protein is CASSESGTNSDTQYF.

To note about this clonotype: Mismatch with germline at one junction end may stem from a read error. The chain links TRBV27 to TRBJ2-2, with D possibly matching TRBD2 (5 bases). The CDR3 length is 15 residues. Germline CDR1 and CDR2: MNHEY and SMNVEV (reference sequence). The CDR3 is CASSPGWANTGEPFF. CDR3 in DNA: TGTGCCAGCAGCCCGGGTTGGGCGAACACCGGGGAGCCGTTTTTT.